The clone carrying this T cell receptor beta chain showed up many times. Germline trimming cut 2 bases from V and 7 bases from J; bases unmatched to any gene: 10. The CDR3 length is 15 residues. From germline, CDR1 is DFQATT and CDR2 SNEGSKA (reference sequence). The source of the sample is a study of T cells in Graves' hyperthyroidism and ophthalmopathy. Study-wide background: The initial diagnosis was the point when peripheral blood was collected, ahead of any treatment.

RNA transcripts gave rise to amplified TCR beta CDR3 regions. The HTBI set primed first-round TCR CDR3 RT-PCR. TCRdb ran MiXCR on the multiplex PCR reads and lists one entry per CDR3 protein. The sample yields 700,000 to 850,000 distinct CDR3 sequences, 35% seen once. Hyperthyroidism had been newly diagnosed in patients aged 18 to 65, and its duration was under 2 months. Clinical symptoms, serum thyroxine and TRAb, thyroid ultrasound and orbital computed tomography together formed the diagnostic basis. The chain joins TRBV20-1 to TRBJ1-2, with 10 positions matching TRBD1. The sequenced sample consisted of blood. The TCR comes from a woman in her thirties or forties with Graves' hyperthyroidism. The CDR3 DNA follows: TGCAGTGCTAGATCCCGGGACAGGGGAGAGCGTGGCTACACCTTC. Amino acid sequence: CSARSRDRGERGYTF.